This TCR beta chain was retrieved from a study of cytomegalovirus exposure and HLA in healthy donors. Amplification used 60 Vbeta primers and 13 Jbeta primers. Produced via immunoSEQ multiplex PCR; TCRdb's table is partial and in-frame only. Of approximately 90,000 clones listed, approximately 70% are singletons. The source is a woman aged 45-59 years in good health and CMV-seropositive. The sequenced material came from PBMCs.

The CDR3 reads CASSLPGRAPHEQYF. CDR3 DNA sequence: TGTGCCAGCAGCCTCCCCGGGAGGGCCCCCCACGAGCAGTACTTC. This rearrangement joins TRBV27 to TRBJ2-7; 8 bases are a match to TRBD2. The CDR3 runs 15 residues. The V segment lost 6 bases and the J segment 5 bases; nucleotides outside the gene matches: 12. Germline CDR1 and CDR2: MNHEY and SMNVEV (reference sequence).